This T cell receptor beta chain was retrieved from a study of T cell changes during pregnancy in multiple sclerosis. CDR1 MNHEY and CDR2 SVGAGI come from the germline V gene. V was pared by 3 bases and J by 7 bases, with 12 bases between. The CDR3 loop spans 13 amino acids. The repertoire was sequenced with immunoSEQ multiplex PCR; TCRdb's copy has only in-frame clones and lacks some. Of approximately 82,000 clones listed, around 90% are singletons. J is TRBJ1-2 and V is TRBV6-5; D unclear. This receptor was identified in a female donor with multiple sclerosis, enrolled in a pregnancy study. The sequencing used CD4+ T cells from peripheral blood mononuclear cells, collected in the second trimester of pregnancy. CDR3 bases: TGTGCCAGCAGTTATGGCGGGTCTGGTGGCTACACCTTC. This encodes CASSYGGSGGYTF.